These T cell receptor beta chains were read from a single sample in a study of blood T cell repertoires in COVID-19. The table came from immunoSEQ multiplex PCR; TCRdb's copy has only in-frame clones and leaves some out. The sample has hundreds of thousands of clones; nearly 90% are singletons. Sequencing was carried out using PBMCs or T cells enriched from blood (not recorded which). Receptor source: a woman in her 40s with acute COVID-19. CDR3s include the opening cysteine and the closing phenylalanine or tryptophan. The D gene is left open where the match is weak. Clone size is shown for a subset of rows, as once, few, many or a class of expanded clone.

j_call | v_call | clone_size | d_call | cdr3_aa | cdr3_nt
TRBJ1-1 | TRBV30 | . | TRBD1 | CAWSQTGTGVTEAFF | TGTGCCTGGAGTCAAACCGGGACAGGGGTAACTGAAGCTTTCTTT
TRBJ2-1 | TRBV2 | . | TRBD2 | CASSDPGGTTMEQFF | TGTGCCAGCAGTGACCCGGGGGGGACTACAATGGAGCAGTTCTTC
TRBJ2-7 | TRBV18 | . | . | CASSPPGQGDEQYF | TGTGCCAGCTCACCGCCCGGCCAAGGGGACGAGCAGTACTTC
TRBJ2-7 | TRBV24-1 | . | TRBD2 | CATSDPSSGGYEQYF | TGTGCCACCAGTGACCCGTCCAGCGGGGGCTACGAGCAGTACTTC
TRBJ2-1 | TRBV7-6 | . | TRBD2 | CASSLTSSGGANEQFF | TGTGCCAGCAGCTTAACGTCGAGCGGGGGGGCTAATGAGCAGTTCTTC
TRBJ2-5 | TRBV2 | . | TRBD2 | CASSESRAGGLETQYF | TGTGCCAGCAGTGAAAGCCGGGCGGGGGGCCTCGAGACCCAGTACTTC
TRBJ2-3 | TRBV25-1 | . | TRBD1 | CASSEWDRDTDTQYF | TGTGCCAGCAGTGAGTGGGACAGGGACACAGATACGCAGTATTTT
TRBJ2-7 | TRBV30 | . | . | CAWGGTVEQYF | TGTGCCTGGGGGGGGACTGTTGAGCAGTACTTC
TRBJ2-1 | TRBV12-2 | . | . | CASRLGRQGKCEQFF | TGTGCAAGTCGCTTAGGTCGCCAGGGGAAGTGTGAGCAGTTCTTC
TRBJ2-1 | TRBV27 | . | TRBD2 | CASSLASGGPINNEQFF | TGTGCCAGCAGTTTGGCCAGCGGGGGGCCAATTAACAATGAGCAGTTCTTC
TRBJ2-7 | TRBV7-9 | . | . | CASSLVVAGEQGEQYF | TGTGCCAGCAGCTTAGTGGTCGCGGGGGAACAGGGCGAGCAGTACTTC
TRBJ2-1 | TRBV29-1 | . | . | CSVDASNEQFF | TGCAGCGTTGACGCGAGCAATGAGCAGTTCTTC
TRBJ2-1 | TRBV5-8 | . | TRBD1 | CASSLEGGQGYNEQFF | TGTGCCAGCAGCTTGGAGGGGGGACAGGGGTACAATGAGCAGTTCTTC
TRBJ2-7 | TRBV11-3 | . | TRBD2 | CASSTTTSGGYEQYF | TGTGCCAGCAGCACAACGACTAGCGGGGGCTACGAGCAGTACTTC
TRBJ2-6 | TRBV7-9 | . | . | CASSPHRPYSGANVLTF | TGTGCCAGCAGCCCTCACAGACCTTACTCTGGGGCCAACGTCCTGACTTTC
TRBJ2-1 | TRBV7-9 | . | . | CASSLDFGGWNEQFF | TGTGCCAGCAGCTTAGATTTCGGGGGTTGGAATGAGCAGTTCTTC
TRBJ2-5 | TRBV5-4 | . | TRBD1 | CASSSRTGKETQYF | TGTGCCAGCAGTTCGAGGACAGGGAAAGAGACCCAGTACTTC
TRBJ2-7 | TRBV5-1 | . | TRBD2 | CASSLGSGGPAYEQYF | TGCGCCAGCAGCTTGGGCAGCGGGGGGCCAGCCTACGAGCAGTACTTC
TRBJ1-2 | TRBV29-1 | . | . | CSDRGGADGYTF | TGCAGCGACCGAGGGGGGGCTGATGGCTACACCTTC
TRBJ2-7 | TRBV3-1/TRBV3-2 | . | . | CASRYGGSQQYF | TGTGCCAGCAGATATGGAGGTAGTCAGCAGTACTTC
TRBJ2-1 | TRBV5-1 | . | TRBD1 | CASSPGTGSYNEQFF | TGCGCCAGCAGCCCAGGGACAGGCTCCTACAATGAGCAGTTCTTC
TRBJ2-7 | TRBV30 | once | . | CAWKRGSTYEQYF | TGTGCCTGGAAGAGGGGGAGTACCTACGAGCAGTACTTC
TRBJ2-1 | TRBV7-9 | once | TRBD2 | CASSHLAGGPHNEQFF | TGTGCCAGCAGCCATCTAGCGGGGGGGCCCCACAATGAGCAGTTCTTC
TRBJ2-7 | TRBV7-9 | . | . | CASSLEQGRGYEQYF | TGTGCCAGCAGCTTAGAGCAGGGCAGAGGCTACGAGCAGTACTTC
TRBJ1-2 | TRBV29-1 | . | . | CSVEVEAGLSYGYTF | TGCAGCGTTGAAGTGGAGGCCGGACTATCCTATGGCTACACCTTC
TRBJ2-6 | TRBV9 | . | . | CASSVVRGVLTF | TGTGCCAGCAGCGTAGTGAGGGGGGTCCTGACTTTC
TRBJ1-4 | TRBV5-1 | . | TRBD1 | CASKRQGSNEKLFF | TGCGCCAGCAAACGACAGGGGTCTAATGAAAAACTGTTTTTT
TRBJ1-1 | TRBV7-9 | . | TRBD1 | CASSPTGGIAEAFF | TGTGCCAGCAGCCCCACAGGGGGAATCGCTGAAGCTTTCTTT
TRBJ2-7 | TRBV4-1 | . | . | CASSQDSTTYEQYF | TGCGCCAGCAGCCAAGATTCGACTACCTACGAGCAGTACTTC
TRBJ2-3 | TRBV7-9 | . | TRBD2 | CASRTRLAGSTDTQYF | TGTGCCAGCAGGACCCGACTAGCGGGGAGCACAGATACGCAGTATTTT
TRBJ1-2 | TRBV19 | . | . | CASSVQQNYGYTF | TGTGCCAGTAGCGTACAGCAAAACTATGGCTACACCTTC